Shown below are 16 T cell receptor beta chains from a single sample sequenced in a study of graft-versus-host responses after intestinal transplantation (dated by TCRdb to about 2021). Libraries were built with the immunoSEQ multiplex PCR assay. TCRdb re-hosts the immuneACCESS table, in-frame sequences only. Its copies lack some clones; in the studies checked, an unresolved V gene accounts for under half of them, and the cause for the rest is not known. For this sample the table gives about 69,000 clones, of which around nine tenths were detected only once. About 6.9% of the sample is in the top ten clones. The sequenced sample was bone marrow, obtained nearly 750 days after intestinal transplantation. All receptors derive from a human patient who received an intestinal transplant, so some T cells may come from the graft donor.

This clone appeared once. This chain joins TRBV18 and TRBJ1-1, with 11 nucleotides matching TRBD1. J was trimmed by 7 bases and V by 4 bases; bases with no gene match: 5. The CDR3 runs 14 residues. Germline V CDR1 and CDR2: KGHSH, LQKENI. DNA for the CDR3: TGTGCCAGCTCACTTGGACAGGGGGCGGGTGAAGCTTTCTTT. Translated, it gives CASSLGQGAGEAFF.

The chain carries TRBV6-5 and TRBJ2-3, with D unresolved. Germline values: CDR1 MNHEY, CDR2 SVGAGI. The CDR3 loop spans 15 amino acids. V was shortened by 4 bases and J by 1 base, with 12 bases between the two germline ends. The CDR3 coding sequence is TGTGCCAGCAGTTCAGGCTCTTACCGCACAGATACGCAGTATTTT. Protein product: CASSSGSYRTDTQYF.

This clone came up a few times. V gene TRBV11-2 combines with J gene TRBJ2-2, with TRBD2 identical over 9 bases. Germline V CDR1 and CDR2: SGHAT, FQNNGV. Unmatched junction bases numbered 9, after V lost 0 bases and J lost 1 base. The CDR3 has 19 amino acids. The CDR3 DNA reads TGTGCCAGCAGCTTAGACCACTTCCGAGCGGGGGGGAACACCGGGGAGCTGTTTTTT. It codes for CASSLDHFRAGGNTGELFF.

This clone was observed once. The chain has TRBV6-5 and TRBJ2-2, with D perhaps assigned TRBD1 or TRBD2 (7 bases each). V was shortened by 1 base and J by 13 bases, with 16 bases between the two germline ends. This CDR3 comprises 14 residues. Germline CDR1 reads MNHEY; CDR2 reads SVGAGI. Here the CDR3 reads CASSYLMGGTVLFF. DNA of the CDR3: TGTGCCAGCAGTTACTTGATGGGGGGGACAGTGCTGTTTTTT.

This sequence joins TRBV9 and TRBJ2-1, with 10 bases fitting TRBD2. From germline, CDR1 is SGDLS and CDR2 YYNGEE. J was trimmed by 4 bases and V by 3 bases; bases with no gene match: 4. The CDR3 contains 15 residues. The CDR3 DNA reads TGTGCCAGCAGCGCCTTTAGCGGGAGGTACAATGAGCAGTTCTTC. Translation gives CASSAFSGRYNEQFF.

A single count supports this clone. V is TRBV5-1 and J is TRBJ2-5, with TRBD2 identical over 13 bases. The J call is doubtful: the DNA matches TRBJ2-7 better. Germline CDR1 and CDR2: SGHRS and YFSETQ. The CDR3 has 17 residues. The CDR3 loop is CASSSGLAGADSYEQYF. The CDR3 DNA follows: TGCGCCAGCAGCTCCGGACTAGCGGGGGCCGACTCCTACGAGCAGTACTTC.

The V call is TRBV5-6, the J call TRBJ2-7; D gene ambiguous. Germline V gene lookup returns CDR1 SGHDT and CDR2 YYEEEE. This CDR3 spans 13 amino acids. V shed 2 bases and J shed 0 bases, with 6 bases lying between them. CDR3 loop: CASSFGSSYEQYF. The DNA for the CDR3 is TGTGCCAGCAGCTTTGGCAGCTCCTACGAGCAGTACTTC.

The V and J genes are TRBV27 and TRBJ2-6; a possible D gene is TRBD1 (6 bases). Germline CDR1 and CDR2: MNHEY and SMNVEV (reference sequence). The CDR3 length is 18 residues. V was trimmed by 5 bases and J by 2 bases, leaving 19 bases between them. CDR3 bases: TGTGCCAGCAGTCGGAAGGCCCCCCACAGGGCTGGGGCCAACGTCCTGACTTTC. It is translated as CASSRKAPHRAGANVLTF.

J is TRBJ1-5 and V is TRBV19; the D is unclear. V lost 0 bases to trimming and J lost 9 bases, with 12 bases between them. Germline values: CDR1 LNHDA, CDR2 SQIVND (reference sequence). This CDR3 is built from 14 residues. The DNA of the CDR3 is TGTGCCAGTAGTATAGACGGACTATCGGCGCCCCAGCATTTT. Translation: CASSIDGLSAPQHF.

CDR3 DNA: TGTGCCAGCAGCTTTGGGTTGTACAATGAGCAGTTCTTC. Protein product: CASSFGLYNEQFF. The rearrangement links TRBV7-9 to TRBJ2-1; no reliable D call. V shed 3 bases and J shed 4 bases, with 7 bases lying between them. The length of the CDR3 is 13 residues. CDR1 is SEHNR and CDR2 is FQNEAQ in the germline V gene (reference sequence).

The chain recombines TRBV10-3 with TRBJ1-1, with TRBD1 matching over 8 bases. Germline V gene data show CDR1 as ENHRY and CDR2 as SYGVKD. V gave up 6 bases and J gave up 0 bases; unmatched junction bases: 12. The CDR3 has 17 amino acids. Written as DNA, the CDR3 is TGTGCCATCAGAAGGACAGGGCGTTCTACTTTGAACACTGAAGCTTTCTTT. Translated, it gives CAIRRTGRSTLNTEAFF.

CDR3 sequence: CASSLSGLKETQYF. CDR3 nucleotides: TGTGCCAGCAGTTTATCGGGACTAAAAGAGACCCAGTACTTC. The chain recombines TRBV27 with TRBJ2-5; TRBD2 matches at 7 bases. Unmatched junction bases numbered 1, after V lost 0 bases and J lost 3 bases. Germline CDR1 and CDR2: MNHEY and SMNVEV (reference sequence). The CDR3 has 14 amino acids.

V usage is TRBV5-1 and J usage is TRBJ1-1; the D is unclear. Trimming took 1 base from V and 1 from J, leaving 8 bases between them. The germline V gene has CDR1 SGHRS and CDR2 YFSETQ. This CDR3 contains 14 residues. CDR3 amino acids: CASSLRSANTEAFF. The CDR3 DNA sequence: TGCGCCAGCAGCTTGAGGTCAGCGAACACTGAAGCTTTCTTT.

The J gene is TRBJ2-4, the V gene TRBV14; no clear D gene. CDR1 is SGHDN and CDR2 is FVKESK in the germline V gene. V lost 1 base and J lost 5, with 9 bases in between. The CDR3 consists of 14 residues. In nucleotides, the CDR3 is TGTGCCAGCAGCCAAGGGATAGGAGAAAACATTCAGTACTTC. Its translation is CASSQGIGENIQYF.

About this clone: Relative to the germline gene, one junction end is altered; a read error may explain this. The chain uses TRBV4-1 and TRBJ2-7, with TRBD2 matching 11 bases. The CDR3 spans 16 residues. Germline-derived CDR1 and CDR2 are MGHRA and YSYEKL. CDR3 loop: CASSQGAGLAAYEQYF. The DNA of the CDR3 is TGTGCCAGCAGCCAAGGGGCGGGACTAGCGGCATACGAGCAGTACTTC.

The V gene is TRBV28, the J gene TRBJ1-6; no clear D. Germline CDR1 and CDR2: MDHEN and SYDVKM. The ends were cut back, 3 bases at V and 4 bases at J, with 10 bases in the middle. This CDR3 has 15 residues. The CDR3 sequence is CASSFYASYNSPLHF. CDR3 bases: TGTGCCAGCAGTTTTTATGCCTCATATAATTCACCCCTCCACTTT. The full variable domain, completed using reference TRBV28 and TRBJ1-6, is DVKVTQSSRYLVKRTGEKVFLECVQDMDHENMFWYRQDPGLGLRLIYFSYDVKMKEKGDIPEGYSVSREKKERFSLILESASTNQTSMYLCASSFYASYNSPLHFGNGTRLTVT.